This T cell receptor beta chain derives from a study of T-cell memory formation after mild COVID-19. The CDR3 loop spans 15 amino acids. CDR1 is SGHAT and CDR2 is FQNNGV in the germline V gene. Germline trimming cut 5 bases from V and 2 bases from J; bases unmatched to any gene: 8. Via MiXCR, TCRdb re-called the 5' RACE reads, giving one row per CDR3 protein. The table records 110,000 or so distinct CDR3 sequences, approximately 22% of them present only once. This sequence joins TRBV11-2 and TRBJ2-5, with 7 bases aligning to TRBD2. Sequenced sample: PBMCs or a T cell subset sorted from them (not recorded which). This clonotype was obtained from a man between 18 and 35 years old who had mild COVID-19 (a few samples of this study predate the infection). Cell type and time point are not known. The CDR3 region has the DNA TGTGCCAGCAGCCCCTCCTGGGGGGGGCAAGAGACCCAGTACTTC. Its protein product is CASSPSWGGQETQYF.